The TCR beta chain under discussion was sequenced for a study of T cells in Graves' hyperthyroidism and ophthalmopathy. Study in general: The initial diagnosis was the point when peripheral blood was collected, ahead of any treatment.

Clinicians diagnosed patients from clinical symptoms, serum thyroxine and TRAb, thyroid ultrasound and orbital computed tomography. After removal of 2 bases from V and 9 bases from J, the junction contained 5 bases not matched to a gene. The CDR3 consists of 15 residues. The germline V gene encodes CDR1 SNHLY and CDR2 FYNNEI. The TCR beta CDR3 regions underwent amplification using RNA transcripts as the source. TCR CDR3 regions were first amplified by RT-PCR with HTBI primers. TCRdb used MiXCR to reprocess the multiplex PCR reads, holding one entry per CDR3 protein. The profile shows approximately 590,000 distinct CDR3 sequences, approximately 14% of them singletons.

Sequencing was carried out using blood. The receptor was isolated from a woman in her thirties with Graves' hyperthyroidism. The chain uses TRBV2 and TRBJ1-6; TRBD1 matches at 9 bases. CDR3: CASSEIGQGISPLHF. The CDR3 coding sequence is TGTGCCAGCAGTGAAATTGGACAGGGGATTTCACCCCTCCACTTT.